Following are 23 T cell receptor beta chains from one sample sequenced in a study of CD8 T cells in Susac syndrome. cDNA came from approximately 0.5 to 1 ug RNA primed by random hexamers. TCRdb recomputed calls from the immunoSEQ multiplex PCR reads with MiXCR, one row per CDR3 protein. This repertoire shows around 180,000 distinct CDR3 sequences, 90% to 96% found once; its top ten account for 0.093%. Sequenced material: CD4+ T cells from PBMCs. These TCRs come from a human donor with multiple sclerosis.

CDR3 bases: TGCAGTGCTCGGACTAGCGGGAGAGAGACCCAGTACTTC. Translation: CSARTSGRETQYF. The chain joins TRBV20-1 to TRBJ2-5, with TRBD2 matching 13 bases. The germline V gene has CDR1 DFQATT and CDR2 SNEGSKA (reference sequence). The CDR3 runs to 13 residues. V lost 5 bases, J lost 4 bases, and 1 base stayed unmatched.

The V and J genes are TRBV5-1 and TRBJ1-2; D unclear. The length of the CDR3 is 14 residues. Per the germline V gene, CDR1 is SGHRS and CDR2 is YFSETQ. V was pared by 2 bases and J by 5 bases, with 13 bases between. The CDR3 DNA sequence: TGCGCCAGCAGCTTAGTTGGACTGCAGTATGGCTACACCTTC. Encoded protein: CASSLVGLQYGYTF.

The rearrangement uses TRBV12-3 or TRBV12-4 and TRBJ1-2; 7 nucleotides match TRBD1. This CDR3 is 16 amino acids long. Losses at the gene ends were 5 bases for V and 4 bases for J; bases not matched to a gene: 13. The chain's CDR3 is CASSPHATGMGYGYTF. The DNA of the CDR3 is TGTGCCAGCAGTCCTCATGCGACAGGGATGGGCTATGGCTACACCTTC.

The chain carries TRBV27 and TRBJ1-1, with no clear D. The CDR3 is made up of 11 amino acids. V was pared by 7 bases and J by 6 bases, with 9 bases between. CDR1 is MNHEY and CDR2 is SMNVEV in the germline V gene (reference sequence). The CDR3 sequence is CASINGAEAFF. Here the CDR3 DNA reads TGTGCCAGCATTAACGGGGCTGAAGCTTTCTTT.

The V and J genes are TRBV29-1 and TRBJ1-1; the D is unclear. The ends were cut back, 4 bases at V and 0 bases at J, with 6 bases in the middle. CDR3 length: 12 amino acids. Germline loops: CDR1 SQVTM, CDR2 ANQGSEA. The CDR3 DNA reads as TGCAGCGTTGTCACACTGAACACTGAAGCTTTCTTT. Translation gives CSVVTLNTEAFF.

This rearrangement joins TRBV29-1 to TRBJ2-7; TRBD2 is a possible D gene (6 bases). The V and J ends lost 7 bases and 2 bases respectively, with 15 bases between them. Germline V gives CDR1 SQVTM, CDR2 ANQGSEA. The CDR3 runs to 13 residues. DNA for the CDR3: TGCAGCGCGGAGGGAATGGGAACCTACGAGCAGTACTTC. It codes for CSAEGMGTYEQYF.

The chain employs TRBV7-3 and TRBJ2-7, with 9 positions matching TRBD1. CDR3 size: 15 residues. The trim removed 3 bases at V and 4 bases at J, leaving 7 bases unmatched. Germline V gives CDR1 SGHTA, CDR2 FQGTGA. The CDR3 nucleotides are TGTGCCAGCAGCTTTGGGACAGGGAATGGGTACGAGCAGTACTTC. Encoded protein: CASSFGTGNGYEQYF.

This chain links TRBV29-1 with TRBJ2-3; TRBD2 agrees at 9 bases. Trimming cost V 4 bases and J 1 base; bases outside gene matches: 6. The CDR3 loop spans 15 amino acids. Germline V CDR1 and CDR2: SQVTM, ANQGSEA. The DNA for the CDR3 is TGCAGCGTTGGGGTTTTAGCGGGGGGCACAGATACGCAGTATTTT. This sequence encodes CSVGVLAGGTDTQYF.

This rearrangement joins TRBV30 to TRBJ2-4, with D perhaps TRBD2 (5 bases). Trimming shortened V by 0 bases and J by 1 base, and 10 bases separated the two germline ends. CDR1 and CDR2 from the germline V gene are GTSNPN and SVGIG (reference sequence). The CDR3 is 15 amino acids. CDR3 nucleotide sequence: TGTGCCTGGAGTGTACGTGAGGGTGCCAAAAACATTCAGTACTTC. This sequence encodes CAWSVREGAKNIQYF.

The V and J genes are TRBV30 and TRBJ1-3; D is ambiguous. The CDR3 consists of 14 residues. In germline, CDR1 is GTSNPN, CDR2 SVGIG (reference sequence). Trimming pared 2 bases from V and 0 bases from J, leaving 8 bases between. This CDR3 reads CAWSFTSSGNTIYF. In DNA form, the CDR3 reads TGTGCCTGGAGTTTCACCAGCTCTGGAAACACCATATATTTT.

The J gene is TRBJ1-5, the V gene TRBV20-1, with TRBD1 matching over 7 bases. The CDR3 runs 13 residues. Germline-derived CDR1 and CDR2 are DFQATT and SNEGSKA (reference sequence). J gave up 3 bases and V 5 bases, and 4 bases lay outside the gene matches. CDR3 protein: CSAGGQVNQPQHF. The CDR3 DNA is TGCAGTGCTGGAGGACAGGTCAATCAGCCCCAGCATTTT.

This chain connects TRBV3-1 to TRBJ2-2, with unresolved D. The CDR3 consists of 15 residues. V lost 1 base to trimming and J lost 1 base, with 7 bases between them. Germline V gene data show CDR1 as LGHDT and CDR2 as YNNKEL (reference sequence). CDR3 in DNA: TGTGCCAGCAGCCAAGTACCTGTGAACACCGGGGAGCTGTTTTTT. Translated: CASSQVPVNTGELFF.

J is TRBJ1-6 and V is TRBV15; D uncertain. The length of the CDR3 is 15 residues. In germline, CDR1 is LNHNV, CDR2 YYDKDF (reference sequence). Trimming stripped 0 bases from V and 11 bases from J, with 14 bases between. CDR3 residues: CATSRDISPEAPLHF. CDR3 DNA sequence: TGTGCCACCAGCAGAGATATCTCGCCAGAGGCACCCCTCCACTTT.

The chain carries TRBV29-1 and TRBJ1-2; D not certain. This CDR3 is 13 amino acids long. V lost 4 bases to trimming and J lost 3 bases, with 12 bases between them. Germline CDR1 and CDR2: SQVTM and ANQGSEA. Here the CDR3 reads CSVGPELDYGYTF. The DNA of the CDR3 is TGCAGCGTTGGGCCAGAGCTTGACTATGGCTACACCTTC.

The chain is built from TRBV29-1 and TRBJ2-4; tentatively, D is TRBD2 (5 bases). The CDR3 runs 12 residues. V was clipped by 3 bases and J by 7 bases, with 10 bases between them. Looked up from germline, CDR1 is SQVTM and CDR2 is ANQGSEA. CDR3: CSVETGWNIQYF. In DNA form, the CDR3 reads TGCAGCGTTGAGACGGGGTGGAACATTCAGTACTTC.

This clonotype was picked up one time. CDR3 in DNA: TGTGCCAGCACTGGGGTTTCCAGCTCCTACGAGCAGTACTTC. Its protein is CASTGVSSSYEQYF. The chain has TRBV2 and TRBJ2-7; D gene uncertain. Germline-derived CDR1 and CDR2 are SNHLY and FYNNEI. V lost 7 bases and J 0 bases, leaving 13 bases between the germline ends. This CDR3 region has 14 residues.

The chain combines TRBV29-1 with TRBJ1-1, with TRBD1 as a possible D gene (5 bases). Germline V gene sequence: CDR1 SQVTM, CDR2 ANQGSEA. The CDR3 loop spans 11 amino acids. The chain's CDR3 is CSSGGVTEAFF. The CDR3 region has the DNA TGCAGTTCGGGGGGTGTCACTGAAGCTTTCTTT. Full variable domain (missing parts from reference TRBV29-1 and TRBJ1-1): SAVISQKPSRDICQRGTSLTIQCQVDSQVTMMFWYRQQPGQSLTLIATANQGSEATYESGFVIDKFPISRPNLTFSTLTVSNMSPEDSSIYLCSSGGVTEAFFGQGTRLTVV.

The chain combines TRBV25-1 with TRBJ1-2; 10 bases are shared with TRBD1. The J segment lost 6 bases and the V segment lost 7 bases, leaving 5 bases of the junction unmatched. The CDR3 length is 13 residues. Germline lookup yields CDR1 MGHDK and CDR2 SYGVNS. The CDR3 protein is CASTDRGLDGYTF. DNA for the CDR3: TGTGCCAGCACTGACAGGGGGCTTGATGGCTACACCTTC.

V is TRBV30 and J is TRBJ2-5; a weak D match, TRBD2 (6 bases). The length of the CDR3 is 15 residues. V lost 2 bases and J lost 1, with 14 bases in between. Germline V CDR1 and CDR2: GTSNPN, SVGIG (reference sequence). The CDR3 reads CAWSPPQRAQETQYF. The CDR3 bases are TGTGCCTGGAGTCCACCTCAGCGGGCCCAAGAGACCCAGTACTTC.

CDR3 coding DNA: TGTGCCAGCAGCTCAGGACTCTGGCGAGTGGCAGATACGCAGTATTTT. It codes for CASSSGLWRVADTQYF. The J gene is TRBJ2-3, the V gene TRBV5-6; perhaps TRBD2 as D (5 bases). There are 16 residues in the CDR3. Germline CDR1 is SGHDT and CDR2 is YYEEEE. V shed 3 bases and J shed 4 bases, with 18 bases lying between them.

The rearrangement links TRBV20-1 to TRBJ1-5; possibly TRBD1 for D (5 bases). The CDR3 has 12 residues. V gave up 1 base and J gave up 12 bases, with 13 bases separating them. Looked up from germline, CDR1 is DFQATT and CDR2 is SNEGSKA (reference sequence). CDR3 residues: CSARGDRGYQHF. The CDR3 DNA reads TGCAGTGCTAGAGGAGATAGGGGCTACCAGCATTTT.

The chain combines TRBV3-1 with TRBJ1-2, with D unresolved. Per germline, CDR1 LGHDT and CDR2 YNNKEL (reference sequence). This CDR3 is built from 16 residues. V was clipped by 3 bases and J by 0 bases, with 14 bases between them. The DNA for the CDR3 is TGTGCCAGCAGCCACTCGTCGGGCTTAGCTAACTATGGCTACACCTTC. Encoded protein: CASSHSSGLANYGYTF.

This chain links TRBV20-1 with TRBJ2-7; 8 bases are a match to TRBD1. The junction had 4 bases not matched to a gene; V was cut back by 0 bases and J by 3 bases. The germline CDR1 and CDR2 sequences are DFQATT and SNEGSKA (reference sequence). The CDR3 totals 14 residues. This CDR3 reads CSARDPGTGYEQYF. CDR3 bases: TGCAGTGCTAGAGATCCAGGGACAGGCTACGAGCAGTACTTC.